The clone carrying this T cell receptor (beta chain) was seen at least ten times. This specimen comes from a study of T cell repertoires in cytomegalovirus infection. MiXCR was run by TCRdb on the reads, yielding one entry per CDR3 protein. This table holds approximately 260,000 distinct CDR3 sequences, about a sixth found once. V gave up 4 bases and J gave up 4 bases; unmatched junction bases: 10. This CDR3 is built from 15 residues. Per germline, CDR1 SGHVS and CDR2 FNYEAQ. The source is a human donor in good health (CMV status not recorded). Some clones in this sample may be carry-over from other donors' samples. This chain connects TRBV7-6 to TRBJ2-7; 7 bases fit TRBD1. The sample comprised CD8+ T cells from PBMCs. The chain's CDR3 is CASSSIGGELYEQYF. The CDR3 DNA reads TGTGCCAGCAGCTCAATAGGGGGCGAATTGTACGAGCAGTACTTC.